Listed below are T cell receptor beta chains from one sample, sequenced in a study of cytotoxic CD8 clonotypes in ibrutinib-treated CLL. Sequenced by immunoSEQ multiplex PCR; TCRdb stores in-frame clones only, minus some. The table has about 300,000 clones, around 69% seen once; the top ten hold around 5.1%. This specimen consisted of PBMCs, obtained at disease progression, from a patient treated with ibrutinib. Every receptor here comes from a human donor with chronic lymphocytic leukemia. The CDR3 runs from the conserved cysteine through the conserved F or W. The D gene is left open where the match is weak. Not all rows give a size; the values are once, few, many and, for expanded clones, a class.

abundance	v_gene	j_gene	d_gene	CDR3nt	CDR3aa
-	TRBV2	TRBJ2-7	TRBD1	TGTGCCAGCACTCCGGGGACAGTATACGAGCAGTACTTC	CASTPGTVYEQYF
-	TRBV5-1	TRBJ1-2	-	TGCGCCAGCAGCTCGACCTATGGCTACACCTTC	CASSSTYGYTF
-	TRBV6-5	TRBJ1-4	-	TGTGCCAGCAGCCCTCTTAATGAAAAACTGTTTTTT	CASSPLNEKLFF
-	TRBV5-4	TRBJ2-3	TRBD2	TGTGCCAGCAGCGTACCGGGACTAGCGTTAGATACGCAGTATTTT	CASSVPGLALDTQYF
few	TRBV9	TRBJ2-7	TRBD2	TGTGCCAGCAGCGTAGGGTTAGCGGGGGACTACGAGCAGTACTTC	CASSVGLAGDYEQYF
-	TRBV25-1	TRBJ1-6	TRBD1	TGTGCCAGCAGTGAATCAAAACCGGGACAGGGGCTTTCACCCCTCCACTTT	CASSESKPGQGLSPLHF
-	TRBV4-1	TRBJ2-5	TRBD2	TGCGCCAGCAGCCAAGATCGACGACTAGCGGGGAACGAAGAGACCCAGTACTTC	CASSQDRRLAGNEETQYF
-	TRBV4-1	TRBJ2-5	-	TGCGCCAGCAGCCAAGTCTGGGGCGGGGCGGGTCGCCAAGAGACCCAGTACTTC	CASSQVWGGAGRQETQYF
-	TRBV9	TRBJ2-7	-	TGTGCCAGCAGCGTAGACGACGGATCCTACGAGCAGTACTTC	CASSVDDGSYEQYF
-	TRBV7-2	TRBJ2-7	-	TGTGCCAGCAGCTTAGATTTAGGGTACGAGCAGTACTTC	CASSLDLGYEQYF
-	TRBV10-3	TRBJ2-2	-	TGTGCCATCAGTGTGGGACGGGGAAACACCGGGGAGCTGTTTTTT	CAISVGRGNTGELFF
-	TRBV10-3	TRBJ2-5	-	TGTGCCATCGGGTTAGGGGATGAGGAGACCCAGTACTTC	CAIGLGDEETQYF
-	TRBV27	TRBJ2-7	-	TGTGCCAGCCAGCTGGGGAAGTCCTACGAGCAGTACTTC	CASQLGKSYEQYF
-	TRBV10-1	TRBJ2-7	-	TGCGCCAGCAGTGAGTCTAGCGGAAAACTAGGATTCTACGAGCAGTACTTC	CASSESSGKLGFYEQYF